This TCR beta chain was recovered during a study of blood T cell repertoires in COVID-19. Sequencing was performed with immunoSEQ multiplex PCR; in TCRdb, only in-frame clones are kept and a portion is missing. The sample has more than 300,000 clones; around 90% are singletons. This receptor was identified in a woman between 40 and 55 years old with COVID-19, enrolled during active disease. The sequenced material came from peripheral blood.

Here the CDR3 DNA reads TGCGCCAGCAGCCAGACATACAGGCCAGGAGCCCCCAGCTCCTACAATGAGCAGTTCTTC. Its translation: CASSQTYRPGAPSSYNEQFF. The chain links TRBV4-3 to TRBJ2-1, with a possible D match to TRBD1 (5 bases). Germline values: CDR1 LGHNA, CDR2 YSLEER. The CDR3 contains 20 residues. V was shortened by 3 bases and J by 0 bases, with 24 bases between the two germline ends.